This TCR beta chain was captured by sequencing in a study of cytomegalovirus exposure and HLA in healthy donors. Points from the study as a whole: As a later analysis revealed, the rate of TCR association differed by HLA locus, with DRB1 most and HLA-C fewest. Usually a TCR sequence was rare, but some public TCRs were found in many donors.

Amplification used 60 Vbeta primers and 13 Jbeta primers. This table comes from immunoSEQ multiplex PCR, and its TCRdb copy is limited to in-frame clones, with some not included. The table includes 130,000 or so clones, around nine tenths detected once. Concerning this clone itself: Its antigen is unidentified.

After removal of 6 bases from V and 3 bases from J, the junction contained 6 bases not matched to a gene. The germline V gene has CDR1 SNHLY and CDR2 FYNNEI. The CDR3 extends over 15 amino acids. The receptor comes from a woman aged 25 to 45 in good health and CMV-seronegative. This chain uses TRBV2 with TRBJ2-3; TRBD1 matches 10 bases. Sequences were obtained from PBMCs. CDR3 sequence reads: CASSRQGARTDTQYF. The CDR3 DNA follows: TGTGCCAGCAGCAGACAGGGGGCCCGTACAGATACGCAGTATTTT.